This TCR beta chain was observed in a study of T-cell memory formation after mild COVID-19. Study background: Largely donor-specific TCR clusters were found. General observations from the study: The pre-infection memory compartment contained some responding clones, suggesting cross-reactive memory joined. Clones contracting across day 15 to 85 had a balanced CD4/CD8 profile; later expanding clones leaned CD4+.

TCRdb reprocessed the 5' RACE reads via MiXCR and lists one record per CDR3 protein. The repertoire holds around 150,000 distinct CDR3 sequences, with 9.5% to 13% as singletons. The length of the CDR3 is 16 residues. V was clipped by 0 bases and J by 7 bases, with 14 bases between them. Germline lookup yields CDR1 SGHDT and CDR2 YYEEEE. This clonotype was found many times. Its antigen is unidentified. V usage is TRBV5-6 and J usage is TRBJ1-6; no firm D call. The source of this sequence is a young man who had mild COVID-19 (a few samples of this study predate the infection). Cell type and time point are not known. The sample was PBMCs or a T cell subset sorted from them (not recorded which). This CDR3 is CASSLVFRIRNSPLHF. The CDR3 nucleotides are TGTGCCAGCAGCTTGGTGTTTCGTATTAGGAATTCACCCCTCCACTTT.